This passage covers 8 T cell receptor beta chains from one sample sequenced in a study of shared clonotypes between healthy human individuals. TCRdb's copy holds only in-frame clones and misses some; the assay was immunoSEQ multiplex PCR. Among around 1.6 million clones listed, 98% were seen once. The sample taken for sequencing was naive CD4+ T cells sorted from blood. The subset: CD45RA+ positively selected. Receptors were obtained from a man aged 30 to 39 in good health.

This clone is a singleton in its sample. The chain links TRBV7-9 to TRBJ2-1; the D is unclear. The CDR3 extends over 15 amino acids. V was pared by 7 bases and J by 4 bases, with 17 bases between. Looked up from germline, CDR1 is SEHNR and CDR2 is FQNEAQ (reference sequence). The CDR3 reads CASTRSAVSYNEQFF. DNA of the CDR3: TGTGCCAGCACACGATCGGCAGTTTCATACAATGAGCAGTTCTTC.

This rearrangement joins TRBV2 to TRBJ2-1, with D uncertain. Germline CDR1 is SNHLY and CDR2 is FYNNEI. The CDR3 covers 12 residues. Trimming removed 6 bases from V and 5 bases from J, with 8 bases in between. The CDR3 region has the DNA TGTGCCAGCAGCCGAACGAACAATGAGCAGTTCTTC. Encoded protein: CASSRTNNEQFF.

A remark on this clone: This specimen includes other DNA sequences encoding the same CDR3. The chain uses TRBV5-1 and TRBJ2-1; 10 bases agree with TRBD1. The CDR3 runs 15 residues. The trim removed 4 bases at V and 2 bases at J, leaving 3 bases unmatched. CDR1 is SGHRS and CDR2 is YFSETQ in the germline V gene. The CDR3 here is CASSGGQGTYNEQFF. The CDR3 DNA reads TGCGCCAGCAGCGGGGGACAGGGGACCTACAATGAGCAGTTCTTC.

The J gene is TRBJ2-2, the V gene TRBV11-3; 13 bases fit TRBD2. Germline CDR1 and CDR2: SGHNT and YENEEA. The CDR3 has 18 residues. V shed 1 base and J 4 bases; nucleotides not matched to a gene: 6. The CDR3 DNA sequence: TGTGCCAGCAGCTTAGGTGGACTAGCGGGAGACAGCACCGGGGAGCTGTTTTTT. The encoded protein is CASSLGGLAGDSTGELFF.

The chain joins TRBV5-1 to TRBJ1-4; the match to TRBD1 covers 12 bases. Germline CDR1 is SGHRS and CDR2 is YFSETQ. Unmatched junction bases numbered 2, after V lost 2 bases and J lost 3 bases. The CDR3 totals 16 residues. The DNA of the CDR3 is TGCGCCAGCAGCTTAGGGACAGGGGGCCCTAATGAAAAACTGTTTTTT. Its protein product is CASSLGTGGPNEKLFF.

V usage is TRBV10-3 and J usage is TRBJ2-1, with TRBD1 identical over 10 bases. Germline V gene lookup returns CDR1 ENHRY and CDR2 SYGVKD. V was pared by 5 bases and J by 4 bases, with 8 bases of the junction left unmatched. The CDR3 contains 16 residues. The CDR3 here is CAISSPRDRGYNEQFF. DNA for the CDR3: TGTGCCATCAGTTCACCCAGGGACAGGGGATACAATGAGCAGTTCTTC.

The V gene is TRBV19, the J gene TRBJ2-7, with 9 bases that match TRBD1. CDR1 and CDR2 from the germline V gene are LNHDA and SQIVND (reference sequence). This CDR3 is 14 amino acids long. V trimming: 5 bases; J trimming: 2 bases; junction bases outside the gene matches: 4. CDR3 nucleotides: TGTGCCAGTAGTCTGAGGACAGGGGCCTACGAGCAGTACTTC. This encodes CASSLRTGAYEQYF.

This rearrangement joins TRBV11-3 to TRBJ2-5; 7 bases match TRBD1. The CDR3 runs 14 residues. Germline CDR1 SGHNT, CDR2 YENEEA. V was clipped by 3 bases and J by 4 bases; unmatched bases: 5. Written as DNA, the CDR3 is TGTGCCAGCAGCTTTAAGGGGGCGCGAGAGACCCAGTACTTC. Protein product: CASSFKGARETQYF.